This entry concerns a single TCR beta chain. Its antigen is not yet known. Base qualities were left out, and no much larger clone turns up one base away. This specimen belongs to a study of OX40 agonist ivuxolimab in advanced cancers. For the study in its entirety: Ivuxolimab, which targeted the costimulatory receptor OX40 (CD134), was an agonistic, fully human IgG2 monoclonal antibody. Intravenous ivuxolimab was administered to patients every 2 weeks at six dose levels: 0.01, 0.1, 0.3, 1.5, 3 and 10 mg/kg. Among the roughly 52 dose-escalation patients, about 19 had hepatocellular carcinoma, roughly 15 melanoma, 9 renal cell carcinoma and 9 head and neck cancer. The dose-escalation cohort was about 86% male with a mean age of approximately 59 years, ranging from roughly 20 to 80. Prior anti-PD-1, anti-PD-L1 or anti-CTLA-4 therapy was permitted, and checkpoint inhibitors had been received by more than 35% of dose-escalation patients. Partial responses occurred in three dose-escalation patients: two with cutaneous melanoma and one with hepatocellular carcinoma. Peripheral TCRbeta sequencing was intended to test whether TCR sequence diversity was altered and clonal T-cell expansion was caused by ivuxolimab. The monotherapy dose-escalation portion (N of about 52 patients) of the phase I ivuxolimab trial is reported in the paper.

To sequence the TCRbeta CDR3 region, genomic DNA was isolated from the sorted cells. TCRbeta CDR3 regions were sequenced using the immunoSEQ Assay. Sourced from immuneACCESS, this table was stored by TCRdb with only in-frame sequences that have V and J called. A share of the clones is absent; for the studies checked, an unresolved V gene accounts for under half, and the remainder has no known explanation. This sample is represented by under 80,000 clones; approximately 86% of them were singletons. The top ten clonotypes cover under 0.8% of the sample. The paper as a whole reports these results and caveats: Which antigens the clonally expanded peripheral T cells were specific for was not determined. After ivuxolimab, expanded clones were on average more numerous among CD8+ T cells than among CD4+ T cells. Low levels of normalized T-cell clonal expansion were also shown by some nonresponding patients. At doses of 0.1 to 3.0 mg/kg, clonal expansion of both CD4+ and CD8+ blood T cells was observed from baseline to week 6. In the 0.1-3.0 mg/kg groups, partial responders were among the patients with the lowest normalized peripheral clonal expansion, particularly in CD8+ T cells.

The trial excluded patients who had a history of autoimmune disease or who were on systemic immunosuppression. Peripheral blood for TCR sequencing was collected from all dose cohorts at baseline, on cycle 4 day 1, and on cycle 7 day 1. The samples were drawn from a first-in-human, open-label, multicenter phase I dose-escalation trial of ivuxolimab. Adults with locally advanced or metastatic melanoma, renal cell, hepatocellular, or head and neck squamous cell carcinoma were enrolled in the trial. Before TCR sequencing, CD4+ T cells and CD8+ T cells from peripheral blood were sorted into separate populations. The CDR3 sequence holds 13 residues, the cysteine and phenylalanine included. Of all the DNA, just the CDR3 is kept, 39 bases in frame from base 1. Between the V and J ends, shortened by 3 bases and 0 bases respectively, the junction contains 5 bases. The germline V gene encodes CDR1 MNHNS and CDR2 SASEGT.

The receptor comes from an adult with an advanced solid tumor such as melanoma, head and neck, liver or kidney cancer. Recombination linked TRBV6-1 to TRBJ1-2; too little of a D gene remains to name it. Sequenced material: CD4+ or CD8+ T cells sorted from blood, taken in a trial of the OX40 agonist ivuxolimab. The CDR3 protein: CASSDSANYGYTF. The base sequence is TGTGCCAGCAGTGACAGTGCTAACTATGGCTACACCTTC.